Sequencing of this T cell receptor beta chain was carried out in a study of blood T cell repertoires in COVID-19. Across the whole study: Researchers got acute and convalescent COVID-19 samples from the United States, Italy and Spain. T cells, B-cell-depleted T cells, or PBMCs supplied cDNA or gDNA.

The V gene's germline CDR1 is SGHTA and CDR2 FQGNSA. V lost 5 bases and J lost 2; bases outside the gene matches: 3. The CDR3 loop spans 16 amino acids. In the original processing: The assay estimated nucleated cells by amplifying reference gene primers. TCRdb's table, derived via immunoSEQ multiplex PCR, lists solely in-frame clones and lacks some. That table is the source of V, J and clone size, and D and trimming were worked out from the DNA. In the table there are approximately 94,000 clones, under 90% of which are singletons. The receptor was derived from a human donor in a cohort sampled during active COVID-19. The chain links TRBV7-2 to TRBJ2-1; 13 nucleotides match TRBD2. The sample consisted of peripheral blood. The CDR3 reads CASSVTSGGAYNEQFF. As DNA, the CDR3 is TGTGCCAGCAGCGTAACTAGCGGGGGGGCCTACAATGAGCAGTTCTTC.